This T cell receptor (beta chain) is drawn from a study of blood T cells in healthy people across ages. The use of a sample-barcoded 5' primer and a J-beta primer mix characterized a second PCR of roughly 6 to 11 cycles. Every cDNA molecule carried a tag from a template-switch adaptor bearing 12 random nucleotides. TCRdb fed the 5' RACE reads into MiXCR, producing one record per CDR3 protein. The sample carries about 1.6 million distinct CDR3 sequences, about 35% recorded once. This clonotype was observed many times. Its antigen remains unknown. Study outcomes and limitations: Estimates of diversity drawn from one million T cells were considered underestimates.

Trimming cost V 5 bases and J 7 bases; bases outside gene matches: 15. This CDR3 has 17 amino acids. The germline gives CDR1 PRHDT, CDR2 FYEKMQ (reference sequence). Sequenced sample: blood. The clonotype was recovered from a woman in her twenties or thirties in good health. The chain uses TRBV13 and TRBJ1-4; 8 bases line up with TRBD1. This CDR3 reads CASSPGPGTGRGEKLFF. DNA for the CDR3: TGTGCCAGCAGCCCGGGTCCCGGGACAGGTCGGGGTGAAAAACTGTTTTTT.